This T cell receptor (beta chain) stems from a study of blood T cell repertoires in COVID-19 (dated by TCRdb to about 2020). At the level of the whole study: Samples from collaborators originated in the United States, Italy and Spain and spanned both the acute and convalescent phases of COVID-19. The samples were drawn from two sources: the first 160 participants of the ongoing ImmuneRACE study, and 950 to 1,500 subjects contributed by 6 global collaborators. Where available, HLA class I and class II types were taken from metadata supplied by the sample provider and were not determined by assay-based typing. The material from the prospective study consisted of cDNA or gDNA derived from T cells, B-cell-depleted T cells, or PBMCs. A freely available public database, intended as a resource for researchers studying the immune response to SARS-CoV-2, is where the repertoires were released. Nearly every sample came with metadata listing a de-identified subject ID, COVID-19 status, age in years and sex. Subjects who had been exposed to COVID-19, were actively infected with it, or had recovered from it provided the deeply sampled blood TCRbeta repertoires that made up the dataset.

Note on this clone: Which antigen it targets is not known. No much larger clone is present one base from it, and per-base qualities are unavailable.

The research as a whole found: Clinical and demographic metadata were provided uncurated, with the amount varying by source and participant.

The immunoSEQ Assay, a bias-controlled multiplex PCR, was used to amplify TCRbeta CDR3 regions from genomic DNA. The authors' analysis ran thus. The number of nucleated cells in each sample was estimated by amplification of reference gene primers within the assay. To quantify the absolute abundance of each unique TCRbeta CDR3 rearrangement, sequence reads were collapsed and filtered. For each sample, productive Simpson clonality was calculated by taking the square root of Simpson's diversity index across productive rearrangements. Held by TCRdb, this immuneACCESS table contains in-frame sequences only and omits some clones. Under half of the omission traces to an unresolved V gene where checked; the cause of the rest is unknown. The DNA gave D and trimming, while V, J and clone size come from that table. Within this sample are more than 300,000 clones, with around 91% of them counted one time only. Around 0.96% of the sample is in the top ten clones.

One collaborating source in Seattle enrolled patients during active infection and followed them longitudinally through the course of disease. The collaborating institutions used their own protocols to collect whole blood in K2EDTA tubes. For TCRbeta analysis, collaborators shipped samples in one of three forms: frozen whole blood, isolated PBMCs, or DNA extracted from either of those sample types. Sequenced sample: peripheral blood. The receptor comes from a woman in her forties with COVID-19, enrolled during active disease.

The CDR3 amino acid sequence is: CASSPDREYYGYTF. In nucleotides, the sequence is TGTGCCAGCTCACCGGACAGGGAGTACTATGGCTACACCTTC. The chain couples TRBV18 to TRBJ1-2; the junction holds 8 bases that match TRBD1. The germline V gene encodes CDR1 KGHSH and CDR2 LQKENI. V ends up 3 bases short and J 3 bases short, with an unmatched junction base count of 3. From its cysteine to its phenylalanine, the CDR3 spans 14 amino acids. The only DNA kept is the CDR3, 42 bases in frame from the first base.